This passage covers 27 T cell receptor beta chains from one sample sequenced in a study of blood T cell repertoires in COVID-19. Assay used: immunoSEQ multiplex PCR; TCRdb lists only in-frame clones, some missing. Of 100,000 to 150,000 clones in the sample, 65% to 90% are singletons; the top ten hold roughly 27%. Material: peripheral blood. All receptors derive from a woman aged 80 or over with acute or convalescent COVID-19.

This rearrangement joins TRBV15 to TRBJ1-2; 7 bases match TRBD1. Germline V gene data show CDR1 as LNHNV and CDR2 as YYDKDF (reference sequence). This CDR3 spans 18 amino acids. V gave up 0 bases and J gave up 4 bases; unmatched junction bases: 14. CDR3 coding DNA: TGTGCCACCAGCAGAGATTTAAAATTAGGACAGGCCCCCTATGGCTACACCTTC. Translated, it gives CATSRDLKLGQAPYGYTF.

The rearrangement links TRBV12-5 to TRBJ1-5; 10 nucleotides align to TRBD1. CDR1 is LGHNT, CDR2 FRNRAP, per germline. V was pared by 0 bases and J by 5 bases, with 4 bases of the junction left unmatched. The CDR3 loop spans 16 amino acids. The CDR3 protein is CASGLVLGTGDQPQHF. For the CDR3, the DNA is TGTGCTAGTGGTTTGGTACTCGGGACAGGGGATCAGCCCCAGCATTTT.

This rearrangement joins TRBV11-3 to TRBJ2-1; 8 bases are a match to TRBD2. Germline V gene sequence: CDR1 SGHNT, CDR2 YENEEA. Trimming at V came to 5 bases and at J to 8 bases, leaving 8 bases not matched to a gene. CDR3 length equals 14 residues. Here the CDR3 DNA reads TGTGCCAGCAGCCTGTCCGGGACTAGGGATGAGCAGTTCTTC. It specifies CASSLSGTRDEQFF. Using reference TRBV11-3 and TRBJ2-1 for the parts outside the CDR3, the full variable domain is EAGVVQSPRYKIIEKKQPVAFWCNPISGHNTLYWYLQNLGQGPELLIRYENEEAVDDSQLPKDRFSAERLKGVDSTLKIQPAELGDSAVYLCASSLSGTRDEQFFGPGTRLTVL.

The gene calls are TRBV5-1 and TRBJ2-3; TRBD1 matches 10 bases. CDR1 and CDR2 from the germline V gene are SGHRS and YFSETQ. V was clipped by 4 bases and J by 5 bases; unmatched bases: 4. This CDR3 contains 14 residues. CDR3 sequence reads: CASSPRTGGDTQYF. CDR3 nucleotides: TGCGCCAGCAGCCCGCGGACAGGGGGAGATACGCAGTATTTT.

This chain connects TRBV5-1 to TRBJ1-2; tentatively, D is TRBD1 (6 bases). The ends were cut back, 5 bases at V and 13 bases at J, with 24 bases in the middle. CDR1 is SGHRS, CDR2 YFSETQ, per germline. The CDR3 is 14 amino acids. CDR3 in amino acids: CASRFTGQARSSTF. CDR3 bases: TGCGCCAGCAGATTCACAGGGCAGGCGAGGTCTTCCACCTTC.

This sequence joins TRBV14 and TRBJ2-5, with 10 bases aligning to TRBD2. Germline-derived CDR1 and CDR2 are SGHDN and FVKESK. CDR3 length equals 16 residues. Trimming took 3 bases from V and 4 from J; bases not matched to a gene: 8. This CDR3 reads CASSQSPLAGTETQYF. The CDR3 DNA follows: TGTGCCAGCAGCCAGAGTCCACTAGCGGGAACAGAGACCCAGTACTTC.

This clone has just one count. The CDR3 nucleotides are TGCGCCAGCAGCTTCGAAGGGGGAAGCTACACCTTC. It encodes CASSFEGGSYTF. This sequence joins TRBV5-1 and TRBJ1-2; maybe TRBD1 (6 bases). The CDR3 length is 12 residues. V was trimmed by 2 bases and J by 9 bases, leaving 11 bases between them. CDR1 and CDR2 (germline): SGHRS, YFSETQ.

J is TRBJ2-5 and V is TRBV24-1, with TRBD1 matching 9 bases. CDR3 length: 16 residues. The junction had 5 bases not matched to a gene; V was cut back by 2 bases and J by 2 bases. Germline CDR1 reads KGHDR; CDR2 reads SFDVKD. CDR3 loop: CATSDYGQGTQETQYF. DNA for the CDR3: TGTGCCACCAGTGATTACGGACAGGGGACTCAAGAGACCCAGTACTTC.

This chain links TRBV24-1 with TRBJ2-1, with 7 bases fitting TRBD2. The length of the CDR3 is 13 residues. Germline V CDR1 and CDR2: KGHDR, SFDVKD. Trimming removed 9 bases from V and 9 bases from J; junction bases left unmatched: 10. In DNA, the CDR3 is TGTGCCACCCAGCGGACATCGGGAGGTGAGCAGTTCTTC. Translating it yields CATQRTSGGEQFF.

The V call is TRBV6-5, the J call TRBJ1-5; TRBD1 matches 7 bases. Per the germline V gene, CDR1 is MNHEY and CDR2 is SVGAGI. J was trimmed by 1 base and V by 8 bases; bases with no gene match: 8. This CDR3 is built from 15 residues. CDR3 amino acids: CASRDRSESNQPQHF. For the CDR3, the DNA is TGTGCCAGCCGGGACAGATCGGAAAGCAATCAGCCCCAGCATTTT.

This chain joins TRBV19 and TRBJ1-2; TRBD1 is a possible D gene (6 bases). Germline V gene lookup returns CDR1 LNHDA and CDR2 SQIVND (reference sequence). Trimming removed 6 bases at V and 3 bases at J, with 11 bases between. The CDR3 is made up of 13 amino acids. DNA of the CDR3: TGTGCCAGTAGCCCGGGACACTACTATGGCTACACCTTC. This translates into CASSPGHYYGYTF.

This clone was seen a single time. This chain links TRBV19 with TRBJ1-4, with D perhaps TRBD1 (6 bases). Trimming removed 6 bases from V and 7 bases from J, with 12 bases in between. The CDR3 is 13 amino acids. CDR1 and CDR2 from the germline V gene are LNHDA and SQIVND (reference sequence). The CDR3 DNA reads as TGTGCCAGTAGGGAACAGGGAAGTGAAAAACTGTTTTTT. It encodes CASREQGSEKLFF.

The chain links TRBV5-8 to TRBJ2-7; the match to TRBD2 covers 7 bases. This CDR3 is 15 amino acids long. From germline, CDR1 is SGHTS and CDR2 YDEGEE. Trimming took 1 base from V and 0 from J; bases not matched to a gene: 4. CDR3 in DNA: TGTGCCAGCAGCTTGTCTCTAGCGGACTCCTACGAGCAGTACGTC. Translating it yields CASSLSLADSYEQYV.

The V gene is TRBV6-2 or TRBV6-3, the J gene TRBJ2-1, with D perhaps TRBD1 (7 bases). There are 16 residues in the CDR3. From germline, CDR1 is MNHEY and CDR2 SVGEGT. V was shortened by 2 bases and J by 4 bases, with 15 bases between the two germline ends. The CDR3 bases are TGTGCCAGCAGTTACCAACGCCAGGGGGGTTACAATGAGCAGTTCTTC. Translation gives CASSYQRQGGYNEQFF.

The V and J genes are TRBV18 and TRBJ2-7, with D hard to call. The CDR3 is 15 residues long. Germline V gene sequence: CDR1 KGHSH, CDR2 LQKENI. V was trimmed by 3 bases and J by 2 bases, leaving 14 bases between them. The CDR3 coding sequence is TGTGCCAGCTCACCGTCCGTCTCACAGACCTACGAGCAGTACTTC. This translates into CASSPSVSQTYEQYF.

The chain joins TRBV7-9 to TRBJ1-1, with D possibly TRBD1 on 5 matching bases. Germline V gives CDR1 SEHNR, CDR2 FQNEAQ (reference sequence). The V and J ends lost 5 bases and 7 bases respectively, with 8 bases between them. This CDR3 has 11 residues. CDR3 nucleotides: TGTGCCAGCAGCGTCAGGGTTGAAGCTTTCTTT. This encodes CASSVRVEAFF.

This chain connects TRBV5-1 to TRBJ1-1, with D perhaps TRBD1 (5 bases). Germline assignment: CDR1 SGHRS and CDR2 YFSETQ. The CDR3 extends over 15 amino acids. V was shortened by 4 bases and J by 0 bases, with 13 bases between the two germline ends. The CDR3 reads CASSPRGGVNTEAFF. The CDR3 DNA is TGCGCCAGCAGCCCCCGTGGAGGGGTGAACACTGAAGCTTTCTTT.

CDR3 nucleotide sequence: TGTGCCAGCAGTGATCCCCGGGAGGGGAACACTGAAGCTTTCTTT. Its translation is CASSDPREGNTEAFF. The genes are TRBV25-1 and TRBJ1-1; D is unclear. V was clipped by 3 bases and J by 1 base, with 12 bases between them. The CDR3 spans 15 residues. Germline CDR1 reads MGHDK; CDR2 reads SYGVNS.

The J gene is TRBJ2-1, the V gene TRBV5-1; D remains ambiguous. The ends were cut back, 4 bases at V and 8 bases at J, with 13 bases in the middle. CDR1 is SGHRS, CDR2 YFSETQ, per germline. The CDR3 length is 13 residues. This chain's CDR3 is CASSAVTSDEQFF. The CDR3 bases are TGCGCCAGCAGCGCTGTTACGAGCGATGAGCAGTTCTTC.

In its sample, this clone was seen once. The V gene is TRBV19, the J gene TRBJ1-5; D gene ambiguous. Germline V CDR1 and CDR2: LNHDA, SQIVND (reference sequence). This CDR3 spans 13 amino acids. Trimming cost V 2 bases and J 2 bases, with 4 bases left between them. DNA of the CDR3: TGTGCCAGTAGTATATCAGGCAATCAGCCCCAGCATTTT. This encodes CASSISGNQPQHF.

The genes are TRBV6-5 and TRBJ1-1; possible D gene TRBD1, 5 bases. V lost 5 bases, J lost 4 bases, and 17 bases lay in between. CDR3 length: 15 residues. Germline-derived CDR1 and CDR2 are MNHEY and SVGAGI. The CDR3 coding sequence is TGTGCCAGCAGTAAACCCGGGGGGACCGCCACTGAAGCTTTCTTT. The encoded protein is CASSKPGGTATEAFF.

The rearrangement uses TRBV10-3 and TRBJ1-2; weak D call: TRBD1 (5 bases). Germline CDR1 is ENHRY and CDR2 is SYGVKD. The CDR3 extends over 15 amino acids. Trimming took off 2 bases at V and 4 bases at J, with 14 bases between the two ends. The chain's CDR3 is CAISESPRVAYGYTF. Here the CDR3 DNA reads TGTGCCATCAGTGAGAGTCCCAGGGTGGCCTATGGCTACACCTTC.

This rearrangement joins TRBV5-4 to TRBJ2-7, with 11 bases aligning to TRBD2. CDR1 SGHNT and CDR2 YYREEE come from the germline V gene (reference sequence). V was pared by 3 bases and J by 4 bases, with 6 bases of the junction left unmatched. The CDR3 is made up of 15 amino acids. In nucleotides, the CDR3 is TGTGCCAGCAGCTCCGGGACTAGCGGCGTATACGAGCAGTACTTC. Its protein is CASSSGTSGVYEQYF.

The chain carries TRBV11-2 and TRBJ1-2; 12 bases fit TRBD1. Germline V gene data show CDR1 as SGHAT and CDR2 as FQNNGV. Trimming at V came to 5 bases and at J to 5 bases, leaving 3 bases not matched to a gene. The CDR3 totals 14 residues. The CDR3 region has the DNA TGTGCCAGCAGCCCGGGACAGGGGGCATATGGCTACACCTTC. Amino acid sequence: CASSPGQGAYGYTF.

This clone was observed a single time. This sequence joins TRBV7-8 and TRBJ1-2; D is perhaps TRBD1 (6 bases). This CDR3 contains 14 residues. Germline CDR1 and CDR2: SGHVS and FQNEAQ. The V and J ends lost 1 base and 4 bases respectively, with 10 bases between them. The CDR3 here is CASSLVQGGYGYTF. The CDR3 nucleotides are TGTGCCAGCAGCTTAGTACAAGGGGGCTATGGCTACACCTTC.

The chain carries TRBV14 and TRBJ1-3, with D maybe TRBD1 (6 bases). Trimming cost V 3 bases and J 0 bases, with 15 bases left between them. This CDR3 has 17 amino acids. CDR1 SGHDN and CDR2 FVKESK come from the germline V gene. For the CDR3, the DNA is TGTGCCAGCAGCCATGCGGGGGCGCGGTCCTCTGGAAACACCATATATTTT. It encodes CASSHAGARSSGNTIYF.

The chain links TRBV2 to TRBJ1-5; 9 positions agree with TRBD1. Germline CDR1 is SNHLY and CDR2 is FYNNEI. The CDR3 consists of 14 residues. The trim removed 8 bases at V and 7 bases at J, leaving 9 bases unmatched. CDR3 region: CASLGRDRVQPQHF. CDR3 DNA sequence: TGTGCCAGCCTGGGCCGGGACAGGGTCCAGCCCCAGCATTTT.